A selection of T cell receptor beta chains follows, all from one sample in a study of blood T cell repertoires in COVID-19. The repertoire was sequenced with immunoSEQ multiplex PCR; TCRdb's copy has only in-frame clones and lacks some. This sample has about 140,000 clones, with roughly 90% found just once. Sequenced: peripheral blood. Receptors were obtained from a man aged 65 to 79 with acute or convalescent COVID-19. Both conserved end residues are part of each CDR3. Fields, in order: J gene, clone size, V gene, D gene, CDR3 DNA, CDR3 protein. The D gene is left open where the match is weak. Some rows have no size entry. The others give once, few or many, or a class for an expanded clone.

>TRBJ2-6|-|TRBV5-1|TRBD1
TGCGCCAGCAGCTTGCTTGCGACAGGGATCTCAGCGGGGGCCAACGTCCTGACTTTC
CASSLLATGISAGANVLTF
>TRBJ1-6|-|TRBV7-9|-
TGTGCCAGCAGCCTCGAGGCGGGGGCACCCCTCCACTTT
CASSLEAGAPLHF
>TRBJ2-2|once|TRBV28|-
TGTGCCAGCAGTTTATCAGGGACCGGGGAGCTGTTTTTT
CASSLSGTGELFF
>TRBJ1-6|few|TRBV2|-
TGTGCCAGGAATAGGGAGGGTGCTAATTCACCCCTCCACTTT
CARNREGANSPLHF
>TRBJ1-2|-|TRBV5-1|-
TGCGCCAGCAGGGAGGGAGACTATGGCTACACCTTC
CASREGDYGYTF
>TRBJ2-5|-|TRBV3-1/TRBV3-2|TRBD2
TGTGCCAGCCGCCGCAGCGGGGTTGGGGAGACCCAGTACTTC
CASRRSGVGETQYF
>TRBJ1-2|-|TRBV5-1|TRBD1
TGCGCCAGCAGCTTTACAGGGGAGTCCGCCTATGGCTACACCTTC
CASSFTGESAYGYTF
>TRBJ2-1|-|TRBV2|TRBD2
TGTGCCAGCAGTCGGGACTACCGGTCCTACAATGAGCAGTTCTTC
CASSRDYRSYNEQFF
>TRBJ1-1|-|TRBV29-1|-
TGCAGCGGTGCTCGACCGGGGGACACTGAAGCTTTCTTT
CSGARPGDTEAFF
>TRBJ1-5|-|TRBV6-4|-
TGTGCCAGCAGGCCAGGGAGGAACAATCAGCCCCAGCATTTT
CASRPGRNNQPQHF
>TRBJ1-5|-|TRBV19|TRBD1
TGTGCCAGTAGTGCCACAGGGGGCGCGGGCAATCAGCCCCAGCATTTT
CASSATGGAGNQPQHF
>TRBJ1-2|once|TRBV5-1|TRBD1
TGCGCCAGCAGCTTGGCAGGGGGCCGAGGGAACTATGGCTACACCTTC
CASSLAGGRGNYGYTF